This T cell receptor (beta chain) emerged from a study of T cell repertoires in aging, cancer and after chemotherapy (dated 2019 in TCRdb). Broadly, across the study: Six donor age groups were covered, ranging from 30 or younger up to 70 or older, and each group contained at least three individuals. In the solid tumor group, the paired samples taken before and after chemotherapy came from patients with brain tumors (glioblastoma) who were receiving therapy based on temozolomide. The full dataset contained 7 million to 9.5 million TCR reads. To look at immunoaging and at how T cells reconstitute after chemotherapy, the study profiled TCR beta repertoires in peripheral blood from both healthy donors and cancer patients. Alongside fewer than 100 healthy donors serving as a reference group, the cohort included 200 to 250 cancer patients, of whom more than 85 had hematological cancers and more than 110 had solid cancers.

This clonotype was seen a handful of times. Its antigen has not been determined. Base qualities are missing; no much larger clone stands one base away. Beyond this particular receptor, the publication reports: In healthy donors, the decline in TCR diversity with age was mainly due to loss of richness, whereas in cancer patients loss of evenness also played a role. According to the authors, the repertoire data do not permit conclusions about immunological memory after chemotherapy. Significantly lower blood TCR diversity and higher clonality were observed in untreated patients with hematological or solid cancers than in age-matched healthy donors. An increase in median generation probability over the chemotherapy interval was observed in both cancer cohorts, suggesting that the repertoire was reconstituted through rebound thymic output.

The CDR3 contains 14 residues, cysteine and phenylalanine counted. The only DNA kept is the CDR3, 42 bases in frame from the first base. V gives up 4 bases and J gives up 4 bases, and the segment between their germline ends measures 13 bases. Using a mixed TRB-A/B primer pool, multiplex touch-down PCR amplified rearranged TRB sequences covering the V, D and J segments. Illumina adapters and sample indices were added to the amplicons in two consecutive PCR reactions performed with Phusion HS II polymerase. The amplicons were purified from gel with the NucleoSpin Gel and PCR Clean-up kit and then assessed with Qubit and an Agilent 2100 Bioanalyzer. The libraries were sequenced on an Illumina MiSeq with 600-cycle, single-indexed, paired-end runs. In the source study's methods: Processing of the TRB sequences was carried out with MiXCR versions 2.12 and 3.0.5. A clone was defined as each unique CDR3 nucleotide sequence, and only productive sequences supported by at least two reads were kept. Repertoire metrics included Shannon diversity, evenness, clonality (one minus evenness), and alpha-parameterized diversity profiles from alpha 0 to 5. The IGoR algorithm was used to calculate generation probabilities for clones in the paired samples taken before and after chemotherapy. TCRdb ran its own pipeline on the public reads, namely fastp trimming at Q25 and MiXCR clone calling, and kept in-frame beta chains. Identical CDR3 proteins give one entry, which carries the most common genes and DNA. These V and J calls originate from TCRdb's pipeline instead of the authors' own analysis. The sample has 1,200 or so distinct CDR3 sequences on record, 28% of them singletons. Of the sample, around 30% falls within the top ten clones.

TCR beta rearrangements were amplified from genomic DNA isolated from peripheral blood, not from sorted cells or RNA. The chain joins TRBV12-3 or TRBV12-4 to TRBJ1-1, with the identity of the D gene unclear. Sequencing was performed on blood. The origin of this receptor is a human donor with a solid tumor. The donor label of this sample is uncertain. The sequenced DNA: TGTGCCAGCAGTTCAGGTGGATCGGGCACTGAAGCTTTCTTT. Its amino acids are CASSSGGSGTEAFF.